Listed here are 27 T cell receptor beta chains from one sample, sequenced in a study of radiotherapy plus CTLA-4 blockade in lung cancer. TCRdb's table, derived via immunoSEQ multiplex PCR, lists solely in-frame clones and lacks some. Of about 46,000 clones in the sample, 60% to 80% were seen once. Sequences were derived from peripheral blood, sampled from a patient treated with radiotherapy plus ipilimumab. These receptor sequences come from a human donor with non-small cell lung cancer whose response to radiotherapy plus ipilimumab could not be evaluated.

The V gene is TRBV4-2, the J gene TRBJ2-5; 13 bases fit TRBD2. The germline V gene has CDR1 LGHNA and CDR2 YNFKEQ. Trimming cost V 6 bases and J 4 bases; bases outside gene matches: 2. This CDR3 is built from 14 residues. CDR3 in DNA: TGTGCCAGCAGTACTAGCGGGGGGGCAGAGACCCAGTACTTC. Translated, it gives CASSTSGGAETQYF.

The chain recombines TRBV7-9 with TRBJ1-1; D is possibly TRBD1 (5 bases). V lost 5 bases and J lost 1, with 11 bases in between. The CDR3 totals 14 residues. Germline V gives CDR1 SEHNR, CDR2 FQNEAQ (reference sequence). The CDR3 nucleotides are TGTGCCAGCAGCCGGGGGGATTGGAACACTGAAGCTTTCTTT. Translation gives CASSRGDWNTEAFF.

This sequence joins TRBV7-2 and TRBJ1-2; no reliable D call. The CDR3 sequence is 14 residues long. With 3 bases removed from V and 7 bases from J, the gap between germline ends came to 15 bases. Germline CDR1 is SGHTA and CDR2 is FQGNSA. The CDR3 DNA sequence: TGTGCCAGCAGCTTTTCCTACTTGTCAGGTGGCTACACCTTC. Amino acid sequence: CASSFSYLSGGYTF.

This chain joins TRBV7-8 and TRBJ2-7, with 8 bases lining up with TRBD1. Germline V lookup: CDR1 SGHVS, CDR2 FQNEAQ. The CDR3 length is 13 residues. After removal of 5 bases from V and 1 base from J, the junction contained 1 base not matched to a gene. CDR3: CASSRDRSYEQYF. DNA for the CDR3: TGTGCCAGCAGCAGGGACAGGTCCTACGAGCAGTACTTC.

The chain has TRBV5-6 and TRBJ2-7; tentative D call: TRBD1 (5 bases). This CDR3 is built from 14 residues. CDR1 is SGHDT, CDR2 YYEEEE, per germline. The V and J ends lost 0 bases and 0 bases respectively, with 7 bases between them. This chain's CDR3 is CASSLDDSSYEQYF. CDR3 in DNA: TGTGCCAGCAGCTTGGACGACAGCTCCTACGAGCAGTACTTC.

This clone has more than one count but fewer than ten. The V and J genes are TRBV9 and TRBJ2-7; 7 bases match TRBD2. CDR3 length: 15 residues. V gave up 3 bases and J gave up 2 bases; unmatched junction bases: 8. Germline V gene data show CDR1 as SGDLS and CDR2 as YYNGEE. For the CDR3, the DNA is TGTGCCAGCAGCGAGCTTGCGGCGGGAGCCTACGAGCAGTACTTC. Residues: CASSELAAGAYEQYF.

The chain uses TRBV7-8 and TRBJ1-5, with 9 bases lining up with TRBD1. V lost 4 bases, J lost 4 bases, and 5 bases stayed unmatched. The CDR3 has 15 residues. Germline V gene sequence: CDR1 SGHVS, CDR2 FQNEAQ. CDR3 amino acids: CASSSSGTGNQPQHF. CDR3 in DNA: TGTGCCAGCAGCTCTTCCGGGACAGGGAATCAGCCCCAGCATTTT.

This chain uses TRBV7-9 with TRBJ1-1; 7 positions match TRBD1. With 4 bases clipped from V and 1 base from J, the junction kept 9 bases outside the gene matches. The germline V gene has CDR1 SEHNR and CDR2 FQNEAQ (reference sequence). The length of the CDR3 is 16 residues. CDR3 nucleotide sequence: TGTGCCAGCAGCTCAATGGACAGGCTCCGGAACACTGAAGCTTTCTTT. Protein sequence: CASSSMDRLRNTEAFF.

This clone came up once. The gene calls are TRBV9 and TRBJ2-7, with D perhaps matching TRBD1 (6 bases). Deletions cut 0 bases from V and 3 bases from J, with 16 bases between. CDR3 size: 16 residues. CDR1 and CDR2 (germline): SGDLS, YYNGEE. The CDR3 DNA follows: TGTGCCAGCAGCGTAGCCGTGACAGGCACCCTCTACGAGCAGTACTTC. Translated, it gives CASSVAVTGTLYEQYF.

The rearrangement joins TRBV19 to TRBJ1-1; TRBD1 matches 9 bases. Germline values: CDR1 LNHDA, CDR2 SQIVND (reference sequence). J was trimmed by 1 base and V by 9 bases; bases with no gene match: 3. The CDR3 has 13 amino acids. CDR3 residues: CASQQGANTEAFF. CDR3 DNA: TGTGCCAGCCAACAGGGGGCGAACACTGAAGCTTTCTTT.

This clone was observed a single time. DNA for the CDR3: TGTGCCAGCAGCCATCCTCAGGGGGCCTATGGCTACACCTTC. This encodes CASSHPQGAYGYTF. V usage is TRBV4-2 and J usage is TRBJ1-2, with TRBD1 identical over 8 bases. This CDR3 spans 14 amino acids. V was pared by 3 bases and J by 4 bases, with 4 bases of the junction left unmatched. Per the germline V gene, CDR1 is LGHNA and CDR2 is YNFKEQ.

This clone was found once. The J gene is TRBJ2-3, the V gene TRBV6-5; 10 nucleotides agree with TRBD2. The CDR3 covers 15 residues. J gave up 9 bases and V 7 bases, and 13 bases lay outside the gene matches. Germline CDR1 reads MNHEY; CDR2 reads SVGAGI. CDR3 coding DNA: TGTGCCAGCACATTAGCGGGGGGCCTTGGGGGGACGCAGTATTTT. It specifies CASTLAGGLGGTQYF.

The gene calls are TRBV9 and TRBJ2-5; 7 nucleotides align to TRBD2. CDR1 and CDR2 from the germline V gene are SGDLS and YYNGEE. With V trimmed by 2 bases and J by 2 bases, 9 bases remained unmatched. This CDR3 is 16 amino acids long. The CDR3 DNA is TGTGCCAGCAGCGTGTTTGGGACTAATAGGCAAGAGACCCAGTACTTC. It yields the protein CASSVFGTNRQETQYF.

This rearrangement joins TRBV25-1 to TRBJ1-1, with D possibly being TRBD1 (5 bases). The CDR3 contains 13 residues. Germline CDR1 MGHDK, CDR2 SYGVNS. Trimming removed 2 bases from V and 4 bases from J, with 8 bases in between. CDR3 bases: TGTGCCAGCAGTGAAACGGGGGGCACTGAAGCTTTCTTT. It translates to CASSETGGTEAFF. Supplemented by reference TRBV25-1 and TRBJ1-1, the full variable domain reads EADIYQTPRYLVIGTGKKITLECSQTMGHDKMYWYQQDPGMELHLIHYSYGVNSTEKGDLSSESTVSRIRTEHFPLTLESARPSHTSQYLCASSETGGTEAFFGQGTRLTVV.

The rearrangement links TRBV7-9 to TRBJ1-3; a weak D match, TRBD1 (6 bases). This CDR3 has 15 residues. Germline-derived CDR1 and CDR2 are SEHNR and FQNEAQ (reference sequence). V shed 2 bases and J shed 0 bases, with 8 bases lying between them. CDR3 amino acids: CASSLQGISGNTIYF. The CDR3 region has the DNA TGTGCCAGCAGCTTACAGGGGATCTCTGGAAACACCATATATTTT.

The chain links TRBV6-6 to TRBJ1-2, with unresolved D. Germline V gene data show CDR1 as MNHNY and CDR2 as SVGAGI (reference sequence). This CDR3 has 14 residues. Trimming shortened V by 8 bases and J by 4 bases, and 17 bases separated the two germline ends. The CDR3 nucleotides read TGTGCCAGCTCCCCCCCGGAGGGTTTCTATGGCTACACCTTC. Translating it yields CASSPPEGFYGYTF.

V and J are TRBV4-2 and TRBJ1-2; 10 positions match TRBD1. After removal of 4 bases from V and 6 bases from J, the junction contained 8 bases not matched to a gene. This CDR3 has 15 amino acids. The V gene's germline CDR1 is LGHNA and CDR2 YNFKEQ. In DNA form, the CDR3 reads TGTGCCAGCAGCCCCGACAGGGGGCGCAAAAATGGCTACACCTTC. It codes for CASSPDRGRKNGYTF.

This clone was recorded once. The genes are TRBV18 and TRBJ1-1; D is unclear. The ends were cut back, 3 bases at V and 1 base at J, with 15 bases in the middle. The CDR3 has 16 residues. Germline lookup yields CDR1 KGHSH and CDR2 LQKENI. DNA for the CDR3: TGTGCCAGCTCACCCTCCGGAGCGGGCCGGAACACTGAAGCTTTCTTT. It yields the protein CASSPSGAGRNTEAFF.

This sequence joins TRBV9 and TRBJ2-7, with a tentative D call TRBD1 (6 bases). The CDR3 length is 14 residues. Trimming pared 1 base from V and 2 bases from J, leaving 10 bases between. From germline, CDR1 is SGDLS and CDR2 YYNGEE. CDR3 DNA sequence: TGTGCCAGCAGCGTACAGGGGTTGCCCTACGAGCAGTACTTC. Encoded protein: CASSVQGLPYEQYF.

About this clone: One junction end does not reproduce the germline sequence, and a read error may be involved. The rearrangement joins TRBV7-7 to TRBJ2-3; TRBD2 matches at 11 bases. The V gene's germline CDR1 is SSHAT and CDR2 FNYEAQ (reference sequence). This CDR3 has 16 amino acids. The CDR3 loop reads CASSLGVAGGGDTQYF. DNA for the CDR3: TGTGCTAGCAGCTTAGGAGTAGCGGGGGGGGGCGATACGCAGTATTTT.

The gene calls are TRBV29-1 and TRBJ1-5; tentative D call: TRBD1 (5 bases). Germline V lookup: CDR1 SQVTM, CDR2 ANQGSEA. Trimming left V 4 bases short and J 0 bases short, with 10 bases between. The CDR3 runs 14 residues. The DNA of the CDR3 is TGCAGCGTTGCTCGGGGGTCTAGCAATCAGCCCCAGCATTTT. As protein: CSVARGSSNQPQHF.

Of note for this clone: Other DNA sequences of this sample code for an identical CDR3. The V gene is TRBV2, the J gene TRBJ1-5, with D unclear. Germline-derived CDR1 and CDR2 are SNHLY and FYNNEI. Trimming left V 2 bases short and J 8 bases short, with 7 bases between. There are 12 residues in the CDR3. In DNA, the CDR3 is TGTGCCAGCAGTGAACGGGGTGAGCCCCAGCATTTT. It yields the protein CASSERGEPQHF.

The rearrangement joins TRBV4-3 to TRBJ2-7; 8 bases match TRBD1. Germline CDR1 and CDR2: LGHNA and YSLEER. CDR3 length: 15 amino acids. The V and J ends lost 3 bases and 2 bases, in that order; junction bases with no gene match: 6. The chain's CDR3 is CASSHDRGPPYEQYF. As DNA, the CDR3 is TGCGCCAGCAGCCACGACAGGGGCCCTCCCTACGAGCAGTACTTC.

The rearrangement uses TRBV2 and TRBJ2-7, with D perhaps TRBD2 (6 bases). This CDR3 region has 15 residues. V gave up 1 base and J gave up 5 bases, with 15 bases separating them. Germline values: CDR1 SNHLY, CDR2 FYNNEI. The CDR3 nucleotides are TGTGCCAGCAGTGAAGAACTAGCACGGCCCCACGAGCAGTACTTC. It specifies CASSEELARPHEQYF.

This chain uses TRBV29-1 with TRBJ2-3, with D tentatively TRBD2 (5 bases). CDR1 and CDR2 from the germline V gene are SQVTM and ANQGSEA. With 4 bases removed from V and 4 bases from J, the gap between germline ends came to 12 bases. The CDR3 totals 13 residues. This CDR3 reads CSVAGPGADTQYF. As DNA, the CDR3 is TGCAGCGTTGCGGGCCCCGGGGCAGATACGCAGTATTTT.

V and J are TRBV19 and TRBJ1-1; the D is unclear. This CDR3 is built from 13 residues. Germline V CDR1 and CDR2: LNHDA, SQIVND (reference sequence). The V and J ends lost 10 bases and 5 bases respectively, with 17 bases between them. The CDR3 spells CATAYLGSTEAFF. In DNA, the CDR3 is TGTGCCACCGCGTACCTGGGGAGTACTGAAGCTTTCTTT.

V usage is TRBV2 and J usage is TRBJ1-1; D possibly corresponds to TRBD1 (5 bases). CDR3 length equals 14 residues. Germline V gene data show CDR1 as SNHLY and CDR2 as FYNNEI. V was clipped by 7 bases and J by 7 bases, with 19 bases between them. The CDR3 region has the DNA TGTGCCAGCAAGCACGTTGGGGACGGGGGTGAAGCTTTCTTT. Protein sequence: CASKHVGDGGEAFF.